This T cell receptor beta chain was documented in a study of OX40 agonist ivuxolimab in advanced cancers. Study information: Across the patients, intravenous ivuxolimab was delivered every 2 weeks at 0.01 to 10 mg/kg.

Autoimmune disease history or systemic immunosuppression led to patient exclusion. Study conclusions and caveats: Partly responding patients at 0.1-3.0 mg/kg showed some of the smallest clonal expansion. Certain nonresponders likewise exhibited a low normalized T-cell clonal expansion.

TCRdb's copy holds only in-frame clones and misses some; the assay was immunoSEQ multiplex PCR. The sample holds around 72,000 clones; roughly 80% are singletons and the top ten take 4.5% to 6%. With 4 bases removed from V and 3 bases from J, the gap between germline ends came to 9 bases. The CDR3 is 12 residues long. The germline V gene has CDR1 SQVTM and CDR2 ANQGSEA. Points on this clone: What it binds is not known.

This clonotype was obtained from an adult with an advanced solid tumor such as melanoma, head and neck, liver or kidney cancer. This chain joins TRBV29-1 and TRBJ1-2; the D is unclear. The specimen comprised CD4+ or CD8+ T cells sorted from blood, sampled in a trial of the OX40 agonist ivuxolimab. The CDR3 region is CSVVGFDYGYTF. In DNA, the CDR3 is TGCAGCGTTGTCGGATTTGACTATGGCTACACCTTC.